The sequence of this T cell receptor (beta chain) was determined in a study of OX40 agonist ivuxolimab in advanced cancers. The method was immunoSEQ multiplex PCR; TCRdb's version includes in-frame clones alone and lacks a portion of them. The repertoire includes about 31,000 clones, approximately 88% of them detected once, and 58% sits in the top ten. Trimming cost V 1 base and J 0 bases, with 5 bases left between them. Germline CDR1 reads SGHDT; CDR2 reads YYEEEE. CDR3 length equals 15 residues. Peripheral blood came from all dose cohorts at three timepoints. This specimen consisted of CD4+ or CD8+ T cells sorted from blood, obtained in a trial of the OX40 agonist ivuxolimab. The genes are TRBV5-6 and TRBJ1-6, with D uncertain. This sequence was found in an adult with an advanced solid tumor such as melanoma, head and neck, liver or kidney cancer. CDR3 nucleotide sequence: TGTGCCAGCAGCTTGCAGAGCTCCTATAATTCACCCCTCCACTTT. This translates into CASSLQSSYNSPLHF. Full variable domain (rest looked up from reference TRBV5-6 and TRBJ1-6): DAGVTQSPTHLIKTRGQQVTLRCSPKSGHDTVSWYQQALGQGPQFIFQYYEEEERQRGNFPDRFSGHQFPNYSSELNVNALLLGDSALYLCASSLQSSYNSPLHFGNGTRLTVT.